This T cell receptor beta chain was found in a study of T cell repertoires in ileal Crohn's disease. Background on the study: Thiopurines (about eleven) or anti-TNF agents (around 17) were given postoperatively to about half. Whole-study results and caveats: Clonal expansions were more frequent in active smokers than non-smokers at surgery.

In regard to this clone: Its antigen is unidentified.

The CDR3 has 13 residues. Germline V gene lookup returns CDR1 SNHLY and CDR2 FYNNEI. Trimming cost V 6 bases and J 6 bases; bases outside gene matches: 5. Sequencing was performed with immunoSEQ multiplex PCR; in TCRdb, only in-frame clones are kept and a portion is missing. The sample includes around 5,700 clones, roughly four fifths of them seen just once. The source of this sequence is an adult with Crohn's disease. The sequencing sample was made of ileal tissue. The V gene is TRBV2, the J gene TRBJ1-2; the match to TRBD1 covers 9 bases. The chain's CDR3 is CASSRDRENGYTF. In nucleotides, the CDR3 is TGTGCCAGCAGCAGGGACAGGGAGAATGGCTACACCTTC.